This is a list of T cell receptor beta chains from one sample in a study of blood T cell repertoires in COVID-19. TCRdb's table, derived via immunoSEQ multiplex PCR, lists solely in-frame clones and lacks some. The sample has 270,000 or so clones; about 89% are singletons. The sample was peripheral blood. These receptors came from a man in his forties with active or convalescent COVID-19. Both conserved end residues are part of each CDR3. The D gene is left open where the match is weak. Clone size is not always given. Where it is, it says once, few, many or a class for expanded clones.

clone_size j_call d_call v_call cdr3_aa cdr3_nt
NA TRBJ2-5 TRBD2 TRBV9 CASSAGRLAGGTQETQYF TGTGCCAGCAGCGCCGGGAGACTAGCGGGGGGGACTCAAGAGACCCAGTACTTC
NA TRBJ1-3 TRBD1 TRBV2 CASRQEQGVNTIYF TGTGCCAGCAGGCAGGAACAGGGGGTAAACACCATATATTTT
NA TRBJ2-1 TRBD1 TRBV18 CASSPRDSSYNEQFF TGTGCCAGCTCACCCCGGGACAGTTCCTACAATGAGCAGTTCTTC
NA TRBJ2-1 TRBD2 TRBV6-5 CASRSTSGTYNEQFF TGTGCCAGCAGATCTACTAGCGGGACCTACAATGAGCAGTTCTTC
NA TRBJ2-3 NA TRBV21-1 CASSRRTATLDTQYF TGTGCCAGCAGCAGGCGGACAGCGACACTAGATACGCAGTATTTT
NA TRBJ1-5 NA TRBV19 CASSPGVGGQPQHF TGTGCCAGTAGTCCGGGGGTAGGTGGACAGCCCCAGCATTTT
NA TRBJ1-1 TRBD1 TRBV5-5 CASSQGAQGAVTEAFF TGTGCCAGCAGCCAGGGAGCACAGGGGGCGGTCACTGAAGCTTTCTTT
NA TRBJ2-3 NA TRBV6-2/TRBV6-3 CASSYPGVKIDTQYF TGTGCCAGCAGTTACCCCGGGGTAAAGATAGATACGCAGTATTTT
NA TRBJ1-1 NA TRBV5-1 CASSFAGIPEAFF TGCGCCAGCAGCTTCGCAGGGATCCCTGAAGCTTTCTTT
once TRBJ1-2 NA TRBV6-1 CASSESFTQDTLDYGYTF TGTGCCAGCAGTGAATCGTTCACCCAGGACACTTTGGACTATGGCTACACCTTC
few TRBJ2-3 TRBD1 TRBV9 CASSATTGVGAF TGTGCCAGCAGCGCCACTACAGGGGTGGGGGCGTTT
NA TRBJ2-2 NA TRBV19 CASSTYADATGELFF TGTGCCAGTAGTACTTATGCGGATGCCACCGGGGAGCTGTTTTTT
once TRBJ2-5 TRBD1 TRBV4-1 CASSPIGGAETQYF TGCGCCAGCAGCCCTATAGGGGGCGCAGAGACCCAGTACTTC
NA TRBJ1-5 TRBD1 TRBV6-5 CASIGTGSQPQHF TGTGCCAGCATCGGGACAGGTAGCCAGCCCCAGCATTTT
NA TRBJ1-2 NA TRBV6-5 CASSTVSGAHVGYTF TGTGCCAGCTCGACCGTGTCAGGGGCGCACGTAGGCTACACCTTC
NA TRBJ1-4 NA TRBV4-2 CASSQGQVNEKLFF TGTGCCAGCAGCCAGGGTCAGGTTAATGAAAAACTGTTTTTT
few TRBJ1-6 NA TRBV30 CAWRRSSGPLHF TGTGCCTGGAGAAGATCCTCGGGACCCCTCCACTTT
NA TRBJ2-7 NA TRBV6-5 CASQIEPSSYEQYF TGTGCCAGCCAAATTGAGCCTAGCTCCTACGAGCAGTACTTC
NA TRBJ2-3 TRBD1 TRBV30 CAWSGGQGGDTQYF TGTGCCTGGAGTGGGGGACAGGGGGGAGATACGCAGTATTTT
NA TRBJ2-3 NA TRBV11-2 CASSVAPGHAVSDTQYF TGTGCCAGCAGCGTCGCCCCGGGACACGCGGTATCAGATACGCAGTATTTT
NA TRBJ2-1 NA TRBV6-1 CASSELGGEQFF TGTGCCAGCAGTGAATTAGGGGGTGAGCAGTTCTTC